This is a list of T cell receptor beta chains from one sample in a study of T cells in localized non-small cell lung cancer. Only in-frame clones appear in the TCRdb table, and some are missing; sequencing was by immunoSEQ multiplex PCR. The table shows around 43,000 clones, with about 88% occurring only once. The sequencing used peripheral blood, collected before any cancer treatment. These receptors were taken from a man aged 18 to 55 with stage I lung adenocarcinoma. Both conserved end residues are part of each CDR3.

V gene	J gene	CDR3 protein
TRBV14	TRBJ1-1	CASSQLDRELQAFF
TRBV18	TRBJ1-2	CASSPDRGYGYTF
TRBV6-1	TRBJ1-5	CASSEGGISQPQHF
TRBV4-2	TRBJ2-3	CASSQGTTDRDTQYF
TRBV4-1	TRBJ1-1	CASSQDGQGLTEAFF
TRBV19	TRBJ2-5	CASSIAGGSGETQYF
TRBV10-1	TRBJ1-1	CASSESRGVESGNTEAFF
TRBV5-5	TRBJ2-7	CASSLSFGLNYEQYF
TRBV19	TRBJ2-1	CASSILGGRGYNEQFF
TRBV7-2	TRBJ1-2	CASSPRDGGGHGYTF
TRBV2	TRBJ1-1	CASSDLGGNTEAFF
TRBV11-2	TRBJ1-1	CASSLSPQFGMGEKAFF
TRBV10-3	TRBJ2-3	CAITGLLTDTQYF
TRBV19	TRBJ1-2	CASSIDQSFYGYTF
TRBV9	TRBJ2-1	CASSPRGTGSYNEQFF
TRBV7-2	TRBJ2-3	CASSYRGGSGTDTQYF
TRBV11-2	TRBJ2-1	CASSLGYKGSYNEQFF
TRBV27	TRBJ1-6	CASSKKQGSSYNSPLHF
TRBV5-1	TRBJ2-7	CASSPGTGGGEQYF
TRBV18	TRBJ1-4	CASRSGTGTEKLFF
TRBV7-2	TRBJ2-7	CASSRSYEQYF
TRBV28	TRBJ2-1	CASSRGDLPGSEQFF
TRBV6-4	TRBJ1-1	CASSAGSNTEAFF
TRBV5-5	TRBJ1-1	CASSLVTNLNTEAFF
TRBV4-3	TRBJ1-1	CASSQALAGPIEAFF
TRBV28	TRBJ1-2	CASISLTPGQGNYGYTF
TRBV15	TRBJ1-2	CATSRGEGTANYGYTF
TRBV5-1	TRBJ1-1	CASSLGTEAFF
TRBV5-8	TRBJ1-5	CASSPERGPGPQHF
TRBV2	TRBJ1-3	CASRIDTLGNTIYF
TRBV30	TRBJ1-6	CAWSRRGDRGDSPLHF
TRBV18	TRBJ2-1	CASSDPGVPYNEQFF
TRBV4-1	TRBJ2-5	CASSEGDSQETQYF
TRBV18	TRBJ2-1	CASSSGGASSYNEQFF
TRBV6-6	TRBJ2-7	CASRGETGGAYEQYF
TRBV6-4	TRBJ1-2	CASSDNGPPPYLNNYGYTF
TRBV4-2	TRBJ1-1	CASSGGFVGGRSTEAFF
TRBV30	TRBJ1-2	CAWRSSFPYGYTF
TRBV2	TRBJ1-1	CASSARTENTEAFF
TRBV7-7	TRBJ1-1	CASSLQENTEAFF
TRBV28	TRBJ1-6	CASSTGTANNSPLHF
TRBV30	TRBJ1-1	CAWSIRGQGLGRNTEAFF
TRBV15	TRBJ2-7	CATSRVSSSYEQYF
TRBV28	TRBJ2-7	CASSSPGTGGIVGELEQYF
TRBV19	TRBJ1-5	CASSIDLRDHQPQHF
TRBV7-2	TRBJ1-2	CASSPPSSGYGYTF
TRBV2	TRBJ1-1	CASSESLGVEAFF
TRBV5-5	TRBJ2-1	CASSFQERVYNEQFF
TRBV10-3	TRBJ1-1	CAISEFGNTEAFF
TRBV29-1	TRBJ2-2	CSVALKGRTGTTGELFF
TRBV9	TRBJ2-1	CASSLGGTGNNEQFF